The 13 T cell receptor beta chains in this list originate from one sample, sequenced in a study of blood T cells in healthy people across ages. Next came a second PCR, run for about 6 to 11 cycles, which used a sample-barcoded 5' primer along with a J-beta primer mix. Using its own MiXCR run on the 5' RACE reads, TCRdb lists one record per CDR3 protein. This table holds 250,000 to 300,000 distinct CDR3 sequences, roughly 27% found once. Sample: blood. The receptors derive from a woman between 65 and 79 years old in good health.

The V and J genes are TRBV5-5 and TRBJ2-3; no clear D gene. Germline V gene sequence: CDR1 SGHKS, CDR2 YYEKEE (reference sequence). CDR3 length: 14 amino acids. Between the trimmed V and J ends, which lost 1 base and 0 bases, there was a span of 6 bases. The CDR3 sequence is CASSLLGSTDTQYF. In DNA, the CDR3 is TGTGCCAGCAGCTTGTTAGGGAGCACAGATACGCAGTATTTT.

The gene calls are TRBV28 and TRBJ2-7, with D uncertain. Germline V CDR1 and CDR2: MDHEN, SYDVKM. V lost 6 bases and J 7 bases, leaving 22 bases between the germline ends. The CDR3 is made up of 15 amino acids. DNA of the CDR3: TGTGCCAGCAGCTCCACGGTCTCACGCCTGTGGGAGCAGTACTTC. Protein product: CASSSTVSRLWEQYF.

The chain combines TRBV20-1 with TRBJ2-3; D is unresolved. The V end lost 6 bases, the J end lost 5 bases, and 9 bases lay between the germline ends. The CDR3 extends over 11 amino acids. CDR1 and CDR2 (germline): DFQATT, SNEGSKA (reference sequence). CDR3 sequence: CSAGRVDTQYF. The CDR3 DNA is TGCAGTGCCGGACGAGTAGATACGCAGTATTTT.

CDR3 loop: CASSRDRDNSPLHF. DNA of the CDR3: TGTGCCAGCTCTAGGGACAGAGATAATTCACCCCTCCACTTT. The chain carries TRBV18 and TRBJ1-6, with 7 bases aligning to TRBD1. Trimming cost V 6 bases and J 5 bases; bases outside gene matches: 4. The CDR3 extends over 14 amino acids. Germline loops: CDR1 KGHSH, CDR2 LQKENI.

The rearrangement uses TRBV5-5 and TRBJ2-7; 11 nucleotides line up with TRBD1. The DNA matches TRBJ2-1 better at its end, which makes the J call doubtful. CDR1 and CDR2 (germline): SGHKS, YYEKEE (reference sequence). This CDR3 is built from 17 residues. The CDR3 loop reads CASSSPAPGTGGNEQFF. CDR3 sequence (DNA): TGTGCCAGCAGCTCACCGGCCCCCGGGACAGGGGGCAATGAGCAGTTCTTC.

The J gene is TRBJ2-3, the V gene TRBV20-1; the D gene could be TRBD1 or TRBD2 (5 bases each). Germline CDR1 reads DFQATT; CDR2 reads SNEGSKA (reference sequence). V lost 0 bases and J 4 bases, leaving 14 bases between the germline ends. The CDR3 runs 15 residues. The CDR3 sequence: CSARDPGASADTQYF. The CDR3 nucleotides are TGCAGTGCTAGAGATCCCGGGGCTTCCGCAGATACGCAGTATTTT.

V is TRBV29-1 and J is TRBJ2-3, with no clear D. The CDR3 has 11 residues. V was shortened by 4 bases and J by 3 bases, with 5 bases between the two germline ends. Germline V gene lookup returns CDR1 SQVTM and CDR2 ANQGSEA. Here the CDR3 DNA reads TGCAGCGTTGCCTTAACAGATACGCAGTATTTT. Amino acids: CSVALTDTQYF.

This clonotype has a handful of counts. The V and J genes are TRBV7-2 and TRBJ2-1, with 10 bases lining up with TRBD2. Trimming cost V 3 bases and J 10 bases; bases outside gene matches: 15. Germline CDR1 and CDR2: SGHTA and FQGNSA. This CDR3 is built from 17 residues. This CDR3 reads CASSLDPSGSPRSEQFF. The CDR3 DNA reads as TGTGCCAGCAGCTTGGACCCTAGCGGGAGCCCTCGAAGCGAGCAGTTCTTC.

This sequence joins TRBV19 and TRBJ2-5; 10 nucleotides line up with TRBD1. Germline V gene sequence: CDR1 LNHDA, CDR2 SQIVND (reference sequence). The CDR3 length is 13 residues. The V segment lost 7 bases and the J segment 4 bases; nucleotides outside the gene matches: 3. CDR3 loop: CASKDRGLETQYF. The CDR3 bases are TGTGCCAGTAAGGACAGGGGGTTAGAGACCCAGTACTTC.

This clonotype was found a few times. The chain has TRBV12-3 or TRBV12-4 and TRBJ1-2; maybe TRBD1 (5 bases). The CDR3 runs 12 residues. Trimming took 4 bases from V and 8 from J, leaving 11 bases between them. CDR3 protein: CASSSGFRGYTF. As DNA, the CDR3 is TGTGCCAGCAGTTCAGGGTTTAGGGGCTACACCTTC.

This chain connects TRBV18 to TRBJ2-3, with D possibly TRBD2 on 6 matching bases. CDR1 and CDR2 (germline): KGHSH, LQKENI. This CDR3 region has 16 residues. V dropped 3 bases and J dropped 2 bases, with 15 bases sitting between them. CDR3 protein: CASSPQGGRVTDTQYF. The DNA for the CDR3 is TGTGCCAGCTCACCCCAGGGAGGACGGGTCACAGATACGCAGTATTTT.

On this clonotype: A much larger clone is a single base away; this may be a read error. The conserved closing phenylalanine or tryptophan is absent in this CDR3, likely reflecting a read error. The chain has TRBV28 and TRBJ2-5; D not resolved. V lost 4 bases and J 5 bases, leaving 11 bases between the germline ends. CDR3 length: 13 residues. Germline V gene lookup returns CDR1 MDHEN and CDR2 SYDVKM. In DNA, the CDR3 is TGTGCCAGCAGTTCAGCAATTAGGGAGACCCAGTACTGC. Translated, it gives CASSSAIRETQYC.

The sample holds many counts of this clonotype. V usage is TRBV15 and J usage is TRBJ2-5; D not resolved. The V gene's germline CDR1 is LNHNV and CDR2 YYDKDF (reference sequence). V gave up 3 bases and J gave up 8 bases, with 10 bases separating them. The CDR3 is made up of 12 amino acids. CDR3 sequence: CATSRASSTQYF. CDR3 bases: TGTGCCACCAGCAGGGCCTCCTCTACCCAGTACTTC.